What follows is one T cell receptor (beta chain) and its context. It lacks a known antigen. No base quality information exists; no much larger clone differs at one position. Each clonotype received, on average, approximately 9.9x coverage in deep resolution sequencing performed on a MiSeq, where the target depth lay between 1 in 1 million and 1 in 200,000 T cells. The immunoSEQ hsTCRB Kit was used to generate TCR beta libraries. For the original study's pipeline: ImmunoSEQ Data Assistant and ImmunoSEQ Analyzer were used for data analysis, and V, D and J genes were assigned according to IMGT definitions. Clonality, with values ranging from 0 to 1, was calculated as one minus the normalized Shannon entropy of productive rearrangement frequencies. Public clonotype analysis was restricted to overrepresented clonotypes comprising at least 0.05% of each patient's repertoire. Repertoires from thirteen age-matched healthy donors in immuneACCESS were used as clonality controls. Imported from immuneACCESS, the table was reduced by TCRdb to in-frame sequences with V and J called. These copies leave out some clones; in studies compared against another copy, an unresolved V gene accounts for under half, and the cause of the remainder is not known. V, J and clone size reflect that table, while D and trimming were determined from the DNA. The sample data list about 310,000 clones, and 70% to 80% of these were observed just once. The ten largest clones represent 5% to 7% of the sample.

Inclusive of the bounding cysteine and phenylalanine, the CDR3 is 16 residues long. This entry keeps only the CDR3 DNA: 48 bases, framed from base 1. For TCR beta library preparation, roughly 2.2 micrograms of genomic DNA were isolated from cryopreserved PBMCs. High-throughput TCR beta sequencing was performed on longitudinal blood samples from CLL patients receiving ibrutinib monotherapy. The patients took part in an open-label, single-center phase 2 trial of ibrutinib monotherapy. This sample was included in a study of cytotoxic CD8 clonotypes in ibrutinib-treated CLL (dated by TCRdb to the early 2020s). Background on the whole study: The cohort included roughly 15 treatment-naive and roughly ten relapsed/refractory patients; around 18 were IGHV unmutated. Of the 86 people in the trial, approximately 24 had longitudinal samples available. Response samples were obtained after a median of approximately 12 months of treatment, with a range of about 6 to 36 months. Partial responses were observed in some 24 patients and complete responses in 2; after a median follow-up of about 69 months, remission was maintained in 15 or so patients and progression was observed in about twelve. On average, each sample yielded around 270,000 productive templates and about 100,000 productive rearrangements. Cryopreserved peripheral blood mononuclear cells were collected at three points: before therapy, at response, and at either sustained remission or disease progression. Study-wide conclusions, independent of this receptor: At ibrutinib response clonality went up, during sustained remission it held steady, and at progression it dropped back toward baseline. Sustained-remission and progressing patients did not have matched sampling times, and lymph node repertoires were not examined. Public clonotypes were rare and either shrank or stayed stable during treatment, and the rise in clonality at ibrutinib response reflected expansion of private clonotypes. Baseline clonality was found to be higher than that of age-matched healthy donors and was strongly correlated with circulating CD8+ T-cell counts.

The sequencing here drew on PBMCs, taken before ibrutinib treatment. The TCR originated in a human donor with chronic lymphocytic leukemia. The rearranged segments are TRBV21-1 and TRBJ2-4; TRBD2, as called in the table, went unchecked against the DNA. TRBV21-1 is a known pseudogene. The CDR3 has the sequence CASHGPGRALKNIQYF. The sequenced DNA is TGTGCCAGCCATGGTCCGGGGAGGGCCCTCAAAAACATTCAGTACTTC.